Below, 27 T cell receptor beta chains from the same sample are listed, as sequenced in a study of T cell changes during pregnancy in multiple sclerosis. The protocol was immunoSEQ multiplex PCR, while the TCRdb copy is restricted to in-frame clones and leaves out a portion. Of roughly 40,000 clones in the sample, roughly nine tenths were seen once. This specimen was CD8+ T cells from peripheral blood mononuclear cells, taken in the first trimester of pregnancy. Receptor source: a female donor with multiple sclerosis, enrolled in a pregnancy study.

This clone has a handful of counts. The chain employs TRBV29-1 and TRBJ1-1; D not certain. Between the trimmed V and J ends, which lost 2 bases and 3 bases, there was a span of 7 bases. Germline CDR1 is SQVTM and CDR2 is ANQGSEA. The CDR3 covers 12 residues. The CDR3 DNA reads TGCAGCGTTGAATCGCCGGACACTGAAGCTTTCTTT. Its protein product is CSVESPDTEAFF.

This clone was seen only once. The V gene is TRBV27, the J gene TRBJ2-7; perhaps TRBD2 as D (6 bases). Germline CDR1 MNHEY, CDR2 SMNVEV (reference sequence). CDR3 length: 14 amino acids. Between the trimmed V and J ends, which lost 5 bases and 1 base, there was a span of 12 bases. The CDR3, as DNA: TGTGCCAGCAGTCTATTGGCGGGGTCCTACGAGCAGTACTTC. It translates to CASSLLAGSYEQYF.

This clone was seen once. This chain uses TRBV7-3 with TRBJ1-3, with TRBD1 matching 7 bases. Trimming at V came to 5 bases and at J to 2 bases, leaving 3 bases not matched to a gene. CDR1 and CDR2 (germline): SGHTA, FQGTGA. The CDR3 covers 14 residues. CDR3 sequence (DNA): TGTGCCAGCAGCCCGGACAGGACTGGAAACACCATATATTTT. Protein product: CASSPDRTGNTIYF.

This rearrangement joins TRBV30 to TRBJ2-7; D gene ambiguous. V lost 3 bases and J lost 3, with 12 bases in between. The CDR3 length is 13 residues. The germline CDR1 and CDR2 sequences are GTSNPN and SVGIG (reference sequence). CDR3 nucleotides: TGTGCCTGGAGCCCACAGAGTTACTACGAGCAGTACTTC. Translating it yields CAWSPQSYYEQYF.

The chain uses TRBV19 and TRBJ2-1; TRBD1 is a possible D gene (6 bases). The CDR3 is made up of 13 amino acids. The germline V gene encodes CDR1 LNHDA and CDR2 SQIVND (reference sequence). V shed 4 bases and J shed 10 bases, with 14 bases lying between them. The CDR3: CASSTRQADEQFF. CDR3 sequence (DNA): TGTGCCAGTAGTACTCGACAGGCTGACGAGCAGTTCTTC.

V and J are TRBV10-3 and TRBJ1-5; 7 bases match TRBD1. This CDR3 is 14 amino acids long. The V gene's germline CDR1 is ENHRY and CDR2 SYGVKD. The V segment lost 4 bases and the J segment 5 bases; nucleotides outside the gene matches: 5. The CDR3 nucleotides are TGTGCCATCAGTGCAGGGGGGAGTGATCAGCCCCAGCATTTT. It yields the protein CAISAGGSDQPQHF.

This clone showed up just once. The V and J genes are TRBV5-6 and TRBJ2-7; possibly TRBD1 for D (6 bases). This CDR3 is 14 amino acids long. Germline V gives CDR1 SGHDT, CDR2 YYEEEE. V was pared by 7 bases and J by 3 bases, with 17 bases between. Here the CDR3 reads CASPIGTTLYEQYF. The DNA for the CDR3 is TGTGCCAGCCCCATTGGGACAACCCTCTACGAGCAGTACTTC.

The CDR3 region has the DNA TGTGCCAGCAGCTTACTCGGAGGGGAAACTGAAGCTTTCTTT. It translates to CASSLLGGETEAFF. The chain uses TRBV7-9 and TRBJ1-1, with D perhaps matching TRBD1 (5 bases). Germline-derived CDR1 and CDR2 are SEHNR and FQNEAQ (reference sequence). Trimming shortened V by 2 bases and J by 5 bases, and 12 bases separated the two germline ends. The CDR3 covers 14 residues.

The chain uses TRBV27 and TRBJ1-2; D unresolved. CDR3 length equals 14 residues. V lost 4 bases and J 3 bases, leaving 12 bases between the germline ends. Germline V CDR1 and CDR2: MNHEY, SMNVEV (reference sequence). This CDR3 reads CASSSTNGYYGYTF. The CDR3 DNA reads as TGTGCCAGCAGTTCCACCAACGGGTACTATGGCTACACCTTC.

The chain uses TRBV6-1 and TRBJ2-2, with 7 positions matching TRBD1. CDR1 MNHNS and CDR2 SASEGT come from the germline V gene. The CDR3 is 16 amino acids. The V gene end was trimmed by 4 bases and the J gene end by 2 bases; junction bases not matched to a gene: 7. The chain's CDR3 is CASSVHRDSNTGELFF. CDR3 nucleotide sequence: TGTGCCAGCAGTGTCCATAGGGACAGTAACACCGGGGAGCTGTTTTTT.

J is TRBJ1-1 and V is TRBV10-3; 9 bases agree with TRBD1. With V trimmed by 4 bases and J by 0 bases, 6 bases remained unmatched. The CDR3 is 16 residues long. Per germline, CDR1 ENHRY and CDR2 SYGVKD. This chain's CDR3 is CAISVTGGEVNTEAFF. For the CDR3, the DNA is TGTGCCATCAGTGTGACAGGGGGTGAGGTGAACACTGAAGCTTTCTTT.

The rearrangement joins TRBV19 to TRBJ1-1, with 7 bases aligning to TRBD1. Germline V gene data show CDR1 as LNHDA and CDR2 as SQIVND (reference sequence). The junction had 11 bases not matched to a gene; V was cut back by 10 bases and J by 6 bases. The CDR3 is 13 residues long. The CDR3 spells CATFDRDTSEAFF. Here the CDR3 DNA reads TGTGCCACGTTCGACAGGGATACGTCTGAAGCTTTCTTT.

The V call is TRBV4-1, the J call TRBJ2-7; 11 nucleotides line up with TRBD1. The CDR3 has 15 amino acids. Germline-derived CDR1 and CDR2 are MGHRA and YSYEKL. V was clipped by 5 bases and J by 4 bases; unmatched bases: 7. Here the CDR3 DNA reads TGCGCCAGCAGCTTCCGGACAGGGGGCGAATACGAGCAGTACTTC. This gives the protein CASSFRTGGEYEQYF.

The V gene is TRBV5-4, the J gene TRBJ2-3, with TRBD2 matching 10 bases. CDR1 SGHNT and CDR2 YYREEE come from the germline V gene (reference sequence). Losses at the gene ends were 4 bases for V and 4 bases for J; bases not matched to a gene: 9. The CDR3 has 16 residues. CDR3 residues: CASSPATSGGADTQYF. The CDR3 nucleotides read TGTGCCAGCAGCCCGGCCACGAGCGGGGGGGCAGATACGCAGTATTTT.

The gene calls are TRBV6-5 and TRBJ1-1; 8 bases map to TRBD1. The ends lost 7 bases at V and 1 base at J; junction bases unmatched: 5. The CDR3 totals 14 residues. Per the germline V gene, CDR1 is MNHEY and CDR2 is SVGAGI. The CDR3 sequence is CASTPGGENTEAFF. Written as DNA, the CDR3 is TGTGCCAGCACCCCAGGGGGCGAGAACACTGAAGCTTTCTTT.

V is TRBV7-8 and J is TRBJ2-7; TRBD1 agrees at 8 bases. CDR3 length: 16 amino acids. Germline-derived CDR1 and CDR2 are SGHVS and FQNEAQ. J lost 3 bases, V lost 2 bases, and 9 bases had no gene match. In nucleotides, the CDR3 is TGTGCCAGCAGCTTAAGGGGCAGGGGGCAGGTCTACGAGCAGTACTTC. It codes for CASSLRGRGQVYEQYF.

The chain links TRBV29-1 to TRBJ1-1, with a tentative D call TRBD1 (6 bases). The CDR3 length is 9 residues. Germline loops: CDR1 SQVTM, CDR2 ANQGSEA. Deletions cut 6 bases from V and 10 bases from J, with 9 bases between. CDR3 bases: TGCAGCGTGACAGGTACAGCTTTCTTT. Protein: CSVTGTAFF.

V and J are TRBV4-2 and TRBJ2-6; D gene unclear. V lost 0 bases, J lost 4 bases, and 10 bases lay in between. In germline, CDR1 is LGHNA, CDR2 YNFKEQ. CDR3 length: 16 residues. The CDR3 DNA is TGTGCCAGCAGCCAAGATCGAGGAACCGGGGCCAACGTCCTGACTTTC. Its translation: CASSQDRGTGANVLTF.

This clone was seen just once. The chain recombines TRBV9 with TRBJ1-1, with 8 bases lining up with TRBD1. CDR3 size: 16 residues. Per germline, CDR1 SGDLS and CDR2 YYNGEE. The V segment lost 3 bases and the J segment 1 base; nucleotides outside the gene matches: 8. The CDR3 coding sequence is TGTGCCAGCAGCGGACCGACCGGGACAGGGAACACTGAAGCTTTCTTT. Translated: CASSGPTGTGNTEAFF.

This chain links TRBV11-2 with TRBJ2-1; D may be TRBD2 (5 bases). CDR3 length equals 16 residues. Trimming left V 0 bases short and J 3 bases short, with 12 bases between. Germline CDR1 reads SGHAT; CDR2 reads FQNNGV. The CDR3 sequence: CASSLDARDFYNEQFF. The CDR3 region has the DNA TGTGCCAGCAGCTTAGATGCGAGGGATTTCTACAATGAGCAGTTCTTC.

The chain combines TRBV30 with TRBJ2-1; 8 nucleotides line up with TRBD2. CDR3 length: 15 amino acids. The V gene end was trimmed by 7 bases and the J gene end by 5 bases; junction bases not matched to a gene: 13. Per germline, CDR1 GTSNPN and CDR2 SVGIG (reference sequence). CDR3 bases: TGTGCCTTACGTCTGGGCGGGGGGCCCCACAATGAGCAGTTCTTC. It codes for CALRLGGGPHNEQFF.

The rearrangement uses TRBV5-4 and TRBJ2-1; TRBD2 is a possible D gene (6 bases). The germline CDR1 and CDR2 sequences are SGHNT and YYREEE (reference sequence). V dropped 0 bases and J dropped 4 bases, with 17 bases sitting between them. The CDR3 totals 17 residues. This CDR3 reads CASSLAPTSMGYNEQFF. The CDR3 coding sequence is TGTGCCAGCAGCTTGGCCCCTACTAGCATGGGATACAATGAGCAGTTCTTC.

The chain uses TRBV5-8 and TRBJ2-1; D is undetermined. Trimming shortened V by 0 bases and J by 0 bases, and 7 bases separated the two germline ends. Germline V gene data show CDR1 as SGHTS and CDR2 as YDEGEE. The CDR3 is made up of 15 amino acids. The CDR3 nucleotides are TGTGCCAGCAGCTTGGGACAAGACTCCTACAATGAGCAGTTCTTC. This sequence encodes CASSLGQDSYNEQFF. Together with reference TRBV5-8 and TRBJ2-1, the CDR3 gives the full variable domain: EAGVTQSPTHLIKTRGQQATLRCSPISGHTSVYWYQQALGLGLQFLLWYDEGEERNRGNFPPRFSGRQFPNYSSELNVNALELEDSALYLCASSLGQDSYNEQFFGPGTRLTVL.

V and J are TRBV27 and TRBJ2-2; D gene uncertain. CDR1 and CDR2 from the germline V gene are MNHEY and SMNVEV (reference sequence). The CDR3 extends over 12 amino acids. Trimming took off 5 bases at V and 4 bases at J, with 5 bases between the two ends. The CDR3 spells CASSPLTGELFF. Here the CDR3 DNA reads TGTGCCAGCAGTCCCCTCACCGGGGAGCTGTTTTTT.

This clone occurred once. The genes are TRBV7-7 and TRBJ2-7, with D perhaps matching TRBD1 (6 bases). Germline CDR1 is SSHAT and CDR2 is FNYEAQ (reference sequence). The CDR3 length is 11 residues. The CDR3 DNA follows: TGTGCTAGAGGGGGTTCGGGCGAGCAGTACTTC. Translation: CARGGSGEQYF.

This clone was seen just once. J is TRBJ1-4 and V is TRBV13; TRBD1 might be the D (5 bases). This CDR3 region has 18 residues. V was pared by 0 bases and J by 8 bases, with 22 bases between. Germline-derived CDR1 and CDR2 are PRHDT and FYEKMQ (reference sequence). The CDR3 DNA reads as TGTGCCAGCAGCTTAGGCCTCGGGGGGGTTTCATCGGACGAAAAACTGTTTTTT. It yields the protein CASSLGLGGVSSDEKLFF.

This rearrangement joins TRBV4-1 to TRBJ2-2; D unclear. The CDR3 contains 15 residues. Trimming removed 0 bases at V and 2 bases at J, with 7 bases between. Germline V CDR1 and CDR2: MGHRA, YSYEKL. CDR3 sequence (DNA): TGCGCCAGCAGCCAAGAAGGAGAAAACACCGGGGAGCTGTTTTTT. Encoded protein: CASSQEGENTGELFF.